Below are 24 T cell receptor beta chains sequenced from a single sample in a study of blood T cell repertoires in COVID-19. The repertoire was sequenced with immunoSEQ multiplex PCR; TCRdb's copy has only in-frame clones and lacks some. The sample records roughly 24,000 clones, about 90% being singletons. What was sequenced was peripheral blood. These receptors were obtained from a woman between 55 and 75 years old with active COVID-19.

The V gene is TRBV7-9, the J gene TRBJ1-1; TRBD1 is a possible D gene (5 bases). The CDR3 extends over 13 amino acids. Per germline, CDR1 SEHNR and CDR2 FQNEAQ (reference sequence). Deletions cut 4 bases from V and 1 base from J, with 7 bases between. CDR3 residues: CASSSQGNTEAFF. CDR3 nucleotide sequence: TGTGCCAGCAGCTCGCAGGGGAACACTGAAGCTTTCTTT.

The chain is built from TRBV3-1 (or the pseudogene TRBV3-2) and TRBJ1-5; TRBD1 is a possible D gene (5 bases). The germline gives CDR1 LGHDT, CDR2 YNNKEL (reference sequence). This CDR3 spans 12 amino acids. The V and J ends lost 9 bases and 6 bases respectively, with 12 bases between them. The CDR3 bases are TGTGCCAGTGGGGCCCCGAGTCAGCCCCAGCATTTT. Its translation: CASGAPSQPQHF.

The gene calls are TRBV5-1 and TRBJ2-3; weak D call: TRBD2 (6 bases). The CDR3 length is 17 residues. Trimming removed 0 bases at V and 3 bases at J, with 17 bases between. Germline V gene sequence: CDR1 SGHRS, CDR2 YFSETQ. DNA for the CDR3: TGCGCCAGCAGCTTGGAGGTCCTAGGGAGGAAGACAGATACGCAGTATTTT. Translated: CASSLEVLGRKTDTQYF.

This clone has a single count. V usage is TRBV7-9 and J usage is TRBJ2-1; TRBD2 aligns across 7 bases. The germline V gene has CDR1 SEHNR and CDR2 FQNEAQ (reference sequence). J was trimmed by 3 bases and V by 3 bases; bases with no gene match: 5. This CDR3 has 15 residues. CDR3 DNA sequence: TGTGCCAGCAGCTTTTGGGAGGGAAACTACAATGAGCAGTTCTTC. It is translated as CASSFWEGNYNEQFF. Full variable domain (rest looked up from reference TRBV7-9 and TRBJ2-1): DTGVSQNPRHKITKRGQNVTFRCDPISEHNRLYWYRQTLGQGPEFLTYFQNEAQLEKSRLLSDRFSAERPKGSFSTLEIQRTEQGDSAMYLCASSFWEGNYNEQFFGPGTRLTVL.

The chain joins TRBV7-8 to TRBJ1-4, with no clear D. The CDR3 runs 14 residues. Germline V gene lookup returns CDR1 SGHVS and CDR2 FQNEAQ. Trimming took 4 bases from V and 8 from J, leaving 14 bases between them. The CDR3, as DNA: TGTGCCAGCAGCTCGAGTCGGGTCCGCGAAAAACTGTTTTTT. This encodes CASSSSRVREKLFF. Together with reference TRBV7-8 and TRBJ1-4, the CDR3 gives the full variable domain: GAGVSQSPRYKVAKRGQDVALRCDPISGHVSLFWYQQALGQGPEFLTYFQNEAQLDKSGLPSDRFFAERPEGSVSTLKIQRTQQEDSAVYLCASSSSRVREKLFFGSGTQLSVL.

The gene calls are TRBV4-3 and TRBJ2-2; 7 bases map to TRBD1. The CDR3 sequence is 18 residues long. Losses at the gene ends were 0 bases for V and 6 bases for J; bases not matched to a gene: 13. Germline V gene lookup returns CDR1 LGHNA and CDR2 YSLEER. The CDR3 nucleotides are TGCGCCAGCAGCCAAGAGGAACGGAACAGGGGCGTACCCGGGGAGCTGTTTTTT. Translated, it gives CASSQEERNRGVPGELFF.

This chain joins TRBV29-1 and TRBJ2-3; 10 bases agree with TRBD1. The CDR3 totals 17 residues. CDR1 is SQVTM, CDR2 ANQGSEA, per germline. The V and J ends lost 0 bases and 2 bases, in that order; junction bases with no gene match: 8. In nucleotides, the CDR3 is TGCAGCGTTGAAGATACGGGGGACAGGGGCTCCACAGATACGCAGTATTTT. This encodes CSVEDTGDRGSTDTQYF.

This chain joins TRBV4-3 and TRBJ2-3; 8 bases align to TRBD2. Germline assignment: CDR1 LGHNA and CDR2 YSLEER. The CDR3 covers 19 residues. The ends lost 0 bases at V and 5 bases at J; junction bases unmatched: 16. CDR3 sequence reads: CASSQDQGPGLGPVDTQYF. The CDR3 DNA reads TGCGCCAGCAGCCAAGATCAGGGCCCGGGACTAGGTCCCGTAGATACGCAGTATTTT.

This chain connects TRBV25-1 to TRBJ1-4, with TRBD1 matching 8 bases. The CDR3 covers 14 residues. V was pared by 5 bases and J by 8 bases, with 7 bases of the junction left unmatched. In germline, CDR1 is MGHDK, CDR2 SYGVNS. The CDR3 region has the DNA TGTGCCAGCAGTCACAGGGGGGAGCCCGAAAAACTGTTTTTT. It is translated as CASSHRGEPEKLFF.

The chain combines TRBV11-2 with TRBJ2-1, with D unclear. Germline CDR1 and CDR2: SGHAT and FQNNGV. V shed 1 base and J shed 10 bases, with 8 bases lying between them. The CDR3 has 12 amino acids. For the CDR3, the DNA is TGTGCCAGCAGCTTAGCTAGTCCCGAGCAGTTCTTC. It codes for CASSLASPEQFF.

This chain joins TRBV5-1 and TRBJ2-6; TRBD1 matches at 8 bases. The V gene's germline CDR1 is SGHRS and CDR2 YFSETQ. The trim removed 1 base at V and 0 bases at J, leaving 9 bases unmatched. This CDR3 spans 19 amino acids. CDR3 sequence: CASSLHLGQAYSGANVLTF. CDR3 bases: TGCGCCAGCAGCTTGCATCTGGGACAGGCCTACTCTGGGGCCAACGTCCTGACTTTC.

CDR3 nucleotides: TGTGCCAGCCGGAGCCCCGGGACAGGGGGTGAAAAACTGTTTTTT. This sequence encodes CASRSPGTGGEKLFF. V usage is TRBV28 and J usage is TRBJ1-4; 11 bases are a match to TRBD1. The CDR3 is 15 amino acids. V dropped 8 bases and J dropped 7; count of bases not matched to a gene: 9. Germline CDR1 is MDHEN and CDR2 is SYDVKM.

This clone was recorded once. The chain has TRBV15 and TRBJ2-3; 7 bases are a match to TRBD2. Germline CDR1 is LNHNV and CDR2 is YYDKDF (reference sequence). This CDR3 has 15 amino acids. The trim removed 4 bases at V and 0 bases at J, leaving 4 bases unmatched. CDR3 DNA sequence: TGTGCCACCAGCACCCTAGCGGCTAGCACAGATACGCAGTATTTT. As protein: CATSTLAASTDTQYF.

The chain couples TRBV6-2 or TRBV6-3 to TRBJ2-5; the match to TRBD1 covers 11 bases. The CDR3 is made up of 19 amino acids. With 2 bases clipped from V and 4 bases from J, the junction kept 15 bases outside the gene matches. Germline V CDR1 and CDR2: MNHEY, SVGEGT. The CDR3 bases are TGTGCCAGCAGTTACCCACCAAATCGCATTGGGACAGGGGGAGAGACCCAGTACTTC. Residues: CASSYPPNRIGTGGETQYF.

The genes are TRBV7-9 and TRBJ1-1; 7 bases map to TRBD1. Germline CDR1 SEHNR, CDR2 FQNEAQ (reference sequence). The CDR3 has 17 residues. J gave up 0 bases and V 2 bases, and 9 bases lay outside the gene matches. CDR3 bases: TGTGCCAGCAGCTTAAGGGGGCAGCAGGGAATGAACACTGAAGCTTTCTTT. It is translated as CASSLRGQQGMNTEAFF.

This clone was recorded once. This chain uses TRBV7-6 with TRBJ2-2, with 7 bases matching TRBD2. The CDR3 consists of 18 residues. The V gene's germline CDR1 is SGHVS and CDR2 FNYEAQ. V was clipped by 2 bases and J by 3 bases; unmatched bases: 12. The CDR3 DNA is TGTGCCAGCAGCTTAAGGGGTCGGGGGGAAACGGACACCGGGGAGCTGTTTTTT. This gives the protein CASSLRGRGETDTGELFF. The complete variable domain, with remaining parts taken from reference TRBV7-6 and TRBJ2-2, reads GAGVSQSPRYKVTKRGQDVALRCDPISGHVSLYWYRQALGQGPEFLTYFNYEAQQDKSGLPNDRFSAERPEGSISTLTIQRTEQRDSAMYRCASSLRGRGETDTGELFFGEGSRLTVL.

This rearrangement joins TRBV5-6 to TRBJ2-1, with TRBD2 identical over 10 bases. V was pared by 4 bases and J by 9 bases, with 10 bases of the junction left unmatched. Germline CDR1 and CDR2: SGHDT and YYEEEE. The CDR3 contains 15 residues. CDR3 coding DNA: TGTGCCAGCAGCGCCAGCGGGAGGGCCACGGGTGAGCAGTTCTTC. This sequence encodes CASSASGRATGEQFF.

A word on this clone: At one end the junction does not follow the germline gene, possibly because of a read error. V usage is TRBV6-1 and J usage is TRBJ2-3; 9 positions agree with TRBD1. Looked up from germline, CDR1 is MNHNS and CDR2 is SASEGT. The CDR3 runs 15 residues. The CDR3 nucleotides read TGTGCCAGCAGAGAAGCGGACAGGGGCGCGGATACGCAGTATTTT. Its translation is CASREADRGADTQYF.

V is TRBV3-1 (or the pseudogene TRBV3-2) and J is TRBJ2-1; the match to TRBD2 covers 7 bases. V was clipped by 4 bases and J by 3 bases; unmatched bases: 6. This CDR3 is 15 amino acids long. The germline CDR1 and CDR2 sequences are LGHDT and YNNKEL (reference sequence). Here the CDR3 reads CASSLRASGYNEQFF. DNA for the CDR3: TGTGCCAGCAGCCTTAGGGCTAGCGGCTACAATGAGCAGTTCTTC.

Points on this clone: The sample carries other DNA sequences with the same CDR3. The V call is TRBV3-1 (or the pseudogene TRBV3-2), the J call TRBJ2-2; 7 nucleotides match TRBD1. This CDR3 has 16 residues. V shed 4 bases, J shed 1 base, and the junction held 6 bases outside the gene matches. Germline CDR1 is LGHDT and CDR2 is YNNKEL (reference sequence). CDR3 protein: CASSPRTGQNTGELFF. The CDR3 coding sequence is TGTGCCAGCAGCCCGAGGACAGGACAGAACACCGGGGAGCTGTTTTTT.

The rearrangement uses TRBV7-2 and TRBJ1-1; D is unclear. Germline lookup yields CDR1 SGHTA and CDR2 FQGNSA. The CDR3 is 13 residues long. The V gene lost 1 base and the J gene lost 8 bases, with 11 bases spanning the gap. CDR3 residues: CASSLEGRREAFF. The CDR3 bases are TGTGCCAGCAGCTTAGAAGGGAGGCGAGAAGCTTTCTTT.

This clone was observed a few times. The J gene is TRBJ2-7, the V gene TRBV5-5, with D perhaps matching TRBD1 (6 bases). CDR3 length: 12 amino acids. The germline V gene encodes CDR1 SGHKS and CDR2 YYEKEE (reference sequence). Trimming stripped 4 bases from V and 6 bases from J, with 11 bases between. The CDR3: CASSPGTLEQYF. CDR3 DNA sequence: TGTGCCAGCAGCCCCGGGACACTCGAGCAGTACTTC. The full variable domain, with the rest looked up from reference TRBV5-5 and TRBJ2-7, is DAGVTQSPTHLIKTRGQQVTLRCSPISGHKSVSWYQQVLGQGPQFIFQYYEKEERGRGNFPDRFSARQFPNYSSELNVNALLLGDSALYLCASSPGTLEQYFGPGTRLTVT.

The V call is TRBV7-2, the J call TRBJ1-2; 7 nucleotides line up with TRBD1. The germline V gene has CDR1 SGHTA and CDR2 FQGNSA. CDR3 length equals 15 residues. V lost 5 bases and J lost 3; bases outside the gene matches: 9. The DNA for the CDR3 is TGTGCCAGCAGCCCAAACGGGGACAGTTACTATGGCTACACCTTC. This sequence encodes CASSPNGDSYYGYTF.

The rearrangement joins TRBV3-1 (or the pseudogene TRBV3-2) to TRBJ2-7; 11 nucleotides match TRBD2. Losses at the gene ends were 4 bases for V and 4 bases for J; bases not matched to a gene: 6. This CDR3 is 15 amino acids long. Germline-derived CDR1 and CDR2 are LGHDT and YNNKEL (reference sequence). CDR3 amino acids: CASSLAGGRLYEQYF. For the CDR3, the DNA is TGTGCCAGCAGCCTAGCGGGAGGGCGGTTGTACGAGCAGTACTTC.